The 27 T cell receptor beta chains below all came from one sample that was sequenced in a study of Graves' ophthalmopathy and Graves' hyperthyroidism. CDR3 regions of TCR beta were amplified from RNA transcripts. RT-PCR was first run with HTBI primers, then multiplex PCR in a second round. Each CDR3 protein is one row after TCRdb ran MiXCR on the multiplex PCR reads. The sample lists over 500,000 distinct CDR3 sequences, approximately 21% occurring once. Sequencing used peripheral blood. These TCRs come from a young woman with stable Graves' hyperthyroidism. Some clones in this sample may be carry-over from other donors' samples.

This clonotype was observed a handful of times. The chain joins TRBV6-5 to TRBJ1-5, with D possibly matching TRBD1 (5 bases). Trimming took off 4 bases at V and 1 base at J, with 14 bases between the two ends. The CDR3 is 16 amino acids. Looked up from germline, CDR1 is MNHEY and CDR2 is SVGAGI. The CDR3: CASSSPGTGSNQPQHF. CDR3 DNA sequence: TGTGCCAGCAGTTCGCCGGGGACGGGAAGCAATCAGCCCCAGCATTTT.

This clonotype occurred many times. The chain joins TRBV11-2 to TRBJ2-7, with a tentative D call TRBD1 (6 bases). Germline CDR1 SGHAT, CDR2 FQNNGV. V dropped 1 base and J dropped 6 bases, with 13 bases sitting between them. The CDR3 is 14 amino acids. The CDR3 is CASSLVRGRGEQYF. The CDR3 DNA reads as TGTGCCAGCAGCTTAGTCAGGGGAAGGGGCGAGCAGTACTTC.

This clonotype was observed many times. The CDR3 bases are TGTGCCAGCAGTTTTCTACGAGGGGGGGGTGGCTACACCTTC. Amino acid sequence: CASSFLRGGGGYTF. V gene TRBV27 combines with J gene TRBJ1-2; weak D call: TRBD1 (6 bases). Trimming stripped 3 bases from V and 7 bases from J, with 15 bases between. Germline CDR1 is MNHEY and CDR2 is SMNVEV (reference sequence). The CDR3 contains 14 residues.

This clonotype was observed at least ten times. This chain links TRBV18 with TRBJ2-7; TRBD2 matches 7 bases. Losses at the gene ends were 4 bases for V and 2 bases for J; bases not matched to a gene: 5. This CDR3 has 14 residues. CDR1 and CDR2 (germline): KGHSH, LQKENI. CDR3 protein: CASSHASGTYEQYF. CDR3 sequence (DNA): TGTGCCAGCTCACATGCTAGCGGTACCTACGAGCAGTACTTC.

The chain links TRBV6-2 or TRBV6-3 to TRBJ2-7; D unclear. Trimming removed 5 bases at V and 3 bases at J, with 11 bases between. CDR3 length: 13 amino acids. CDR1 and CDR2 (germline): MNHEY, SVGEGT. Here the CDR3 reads CASSPTVDYEQYF. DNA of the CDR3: TGTGCCAGCAGTCCCACAGTTGACTACGAGCAGTACTTC.

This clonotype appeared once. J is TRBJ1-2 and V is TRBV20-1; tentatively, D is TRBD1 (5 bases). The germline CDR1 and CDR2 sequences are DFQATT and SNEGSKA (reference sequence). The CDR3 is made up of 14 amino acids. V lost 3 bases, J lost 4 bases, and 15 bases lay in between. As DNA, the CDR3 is TGCAGTGCTAGGGAGTCCGGGACGATCTATGGCTACACCTTC. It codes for CSARESGTIYGYTF.

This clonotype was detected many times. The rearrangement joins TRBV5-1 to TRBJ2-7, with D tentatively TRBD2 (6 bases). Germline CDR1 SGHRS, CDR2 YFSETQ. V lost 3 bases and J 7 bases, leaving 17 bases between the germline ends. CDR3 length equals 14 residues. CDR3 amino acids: CASSSDPAGTEQYF. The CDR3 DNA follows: TGCGCCAGCAGCTCCGACCCGGCCGGGACTGAGCAGTACTTC.

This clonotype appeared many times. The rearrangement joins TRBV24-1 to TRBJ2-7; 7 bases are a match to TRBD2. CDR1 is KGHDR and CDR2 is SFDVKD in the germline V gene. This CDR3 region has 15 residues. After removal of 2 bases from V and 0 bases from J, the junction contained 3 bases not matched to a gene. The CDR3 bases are TGTGCCACCAGTGATTCACGGACTAGCTCCTACGAGCAGTACTTC. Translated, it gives CATSDSRTSSYEQYF.

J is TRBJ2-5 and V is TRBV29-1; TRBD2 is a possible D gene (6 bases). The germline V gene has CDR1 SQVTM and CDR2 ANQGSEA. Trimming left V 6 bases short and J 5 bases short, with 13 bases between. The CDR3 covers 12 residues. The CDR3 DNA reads TGCAGCGTCGCGGGGATCCTGGAGACCCAGTACTTC. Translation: CSVAGILETQYF. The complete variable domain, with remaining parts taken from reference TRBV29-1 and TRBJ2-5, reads SAVISQKPSRDICQRGTSLTIQCQVDSQVTMMFWYRQQPGQSLTLIATANQGSEATYESGFVIDKFPISRPNLTFSTLTVSNMSPEDSSIYLCSVAGILETQYFGPGTRLLVL.

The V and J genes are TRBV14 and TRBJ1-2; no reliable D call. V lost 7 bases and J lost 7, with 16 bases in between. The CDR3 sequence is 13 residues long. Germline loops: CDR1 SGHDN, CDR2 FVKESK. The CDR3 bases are TGTGCCAGCAACCTGGGCAGACTAGGTGGCTACACCTTC. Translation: CASNLGRLGGYTF.

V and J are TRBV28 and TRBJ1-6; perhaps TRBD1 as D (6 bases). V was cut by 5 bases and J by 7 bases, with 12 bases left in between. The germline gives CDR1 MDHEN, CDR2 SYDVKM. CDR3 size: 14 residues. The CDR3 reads CASSKGQPNSPLHF. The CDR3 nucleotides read TGTGCCAGCAGTAAAGGACAGCCAAATTCACCCCTCCACTTT.

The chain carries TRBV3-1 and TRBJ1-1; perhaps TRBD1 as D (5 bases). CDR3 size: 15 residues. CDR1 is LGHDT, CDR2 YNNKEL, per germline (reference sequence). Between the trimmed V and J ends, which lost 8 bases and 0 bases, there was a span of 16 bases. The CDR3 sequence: CASRAQGSMNTEAFF. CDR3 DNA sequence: TGTGCCAGCCGAGCGCAGGGTTCCATGAACACTGAAGCTTTCTTT.

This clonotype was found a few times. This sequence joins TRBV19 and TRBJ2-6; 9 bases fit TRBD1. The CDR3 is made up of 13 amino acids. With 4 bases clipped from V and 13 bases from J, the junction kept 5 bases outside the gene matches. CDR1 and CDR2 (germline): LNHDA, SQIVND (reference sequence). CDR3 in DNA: TGTGCCAGTAGTAGACGACAGGGGGGAGTCCTGACTTTC. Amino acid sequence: CASSRRQGGVLTF.

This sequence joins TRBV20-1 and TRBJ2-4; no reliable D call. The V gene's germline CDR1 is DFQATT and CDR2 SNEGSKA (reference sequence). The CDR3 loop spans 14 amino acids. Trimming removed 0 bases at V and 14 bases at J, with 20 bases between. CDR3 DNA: TGCAGTGCTAGAGATCGGGCGGCCGACTGGGTTAAGTACTTC. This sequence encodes CSARDRAADWVKYF.

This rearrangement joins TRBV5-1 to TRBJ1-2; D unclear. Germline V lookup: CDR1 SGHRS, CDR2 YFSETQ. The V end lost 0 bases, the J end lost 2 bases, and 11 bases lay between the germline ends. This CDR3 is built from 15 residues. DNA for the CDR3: TGCGCCAGCAGCTTGGAGGGCGACGGGAACTATGGCTACACCTTC. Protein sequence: CASSLEGDGNYGYTF.

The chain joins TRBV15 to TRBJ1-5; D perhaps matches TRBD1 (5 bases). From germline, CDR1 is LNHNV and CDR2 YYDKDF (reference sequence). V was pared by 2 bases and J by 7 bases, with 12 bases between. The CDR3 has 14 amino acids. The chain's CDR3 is CATSRYGAGQPQHF. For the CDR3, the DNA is TGTGCCACCAGCAGATACGGGGCTGGGCAGCCCCAGCATTTT.

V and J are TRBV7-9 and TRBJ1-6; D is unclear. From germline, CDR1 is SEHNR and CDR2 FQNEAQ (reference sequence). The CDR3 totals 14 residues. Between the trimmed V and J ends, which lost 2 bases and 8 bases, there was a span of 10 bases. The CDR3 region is CASSLKGADSPLHF. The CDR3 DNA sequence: TGTGCCAGCAGCTTAAAGGGCGCGGATTCACCCCTCCACTTT.

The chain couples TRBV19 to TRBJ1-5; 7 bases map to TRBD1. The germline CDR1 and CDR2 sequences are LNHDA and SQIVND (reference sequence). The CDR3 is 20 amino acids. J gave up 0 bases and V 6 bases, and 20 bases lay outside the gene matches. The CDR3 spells CASSTHRQGDPYYSNQPQHF. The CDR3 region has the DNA TGTGCCAGTAGCACCCATCGACAGGGAGACCCCTACTATAGCAATCAGCCCCAGCATTTT. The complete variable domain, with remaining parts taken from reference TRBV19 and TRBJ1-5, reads DGGITQSPKYLFRKEGQNVTLSCEQNLNHDAMYWYRQDPGQGLRLIYYSQIVNDFQKGDIAEGYSVSREKKESFPLTVTSAQKNPTAFYLCASSTHRQGDPYYSNQPQHFGDGTRLSIL.

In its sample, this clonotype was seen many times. CDR3 in amino acids: CASSLEDSWDPYNSPLHF. The DNA for the CDR3 is TGTGCCAGCAGCCTAGAGGACAGCTGGGATCCCTATAATTCACCCCTCCACTTT. J is TRBJ1-6 and V is TRBV2, with D maybe TRBD1 (6 bases). V gave up 6 bases and J gave up 2 bases, with 20 bases separating them. In germline, CDR1 is SNHLY, CDR2 FYNNEI. This CDR3 is 18 amino acids long.

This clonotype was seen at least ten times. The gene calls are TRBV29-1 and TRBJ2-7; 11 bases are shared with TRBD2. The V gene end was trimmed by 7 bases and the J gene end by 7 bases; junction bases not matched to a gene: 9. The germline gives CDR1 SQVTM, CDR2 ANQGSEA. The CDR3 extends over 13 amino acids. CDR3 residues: CSATSGTVGEQYF. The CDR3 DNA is TGCAGCGCGACTAGCGGGACAGTGGGAGAGCAGTACTTC.

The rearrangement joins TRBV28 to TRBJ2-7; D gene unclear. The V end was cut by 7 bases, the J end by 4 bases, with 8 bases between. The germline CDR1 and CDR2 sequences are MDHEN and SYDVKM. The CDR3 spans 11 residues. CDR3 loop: CASTSYYEQYF. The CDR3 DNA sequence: TGTGCCAGCACTTCGTATTACGAGCAGTACTTC.

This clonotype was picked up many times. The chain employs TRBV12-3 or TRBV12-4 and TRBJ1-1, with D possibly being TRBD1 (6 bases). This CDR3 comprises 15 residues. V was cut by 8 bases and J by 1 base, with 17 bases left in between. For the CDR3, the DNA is TGTGCCAGCTACAAAAACTGGGGGGCGAACACTGAAGCTTTCTTT. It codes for CASYKNWGANTEAFF.

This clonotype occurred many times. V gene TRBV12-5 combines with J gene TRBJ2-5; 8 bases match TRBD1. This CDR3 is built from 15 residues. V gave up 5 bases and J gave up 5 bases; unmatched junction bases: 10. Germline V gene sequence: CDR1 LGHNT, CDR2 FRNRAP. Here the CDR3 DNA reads TGTGCTAGTGGTCCGCAAGACAGGGGTGGGGAGACCCAGTACTTC. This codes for CASGPQDRGGETQYF.

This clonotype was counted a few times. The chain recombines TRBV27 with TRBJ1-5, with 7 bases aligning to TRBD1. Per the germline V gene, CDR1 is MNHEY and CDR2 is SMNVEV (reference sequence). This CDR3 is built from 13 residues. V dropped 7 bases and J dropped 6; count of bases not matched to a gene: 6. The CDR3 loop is CASTTGFRQPQHF. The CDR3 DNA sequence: TGTGCCAGCACGACAGGGTTTCGTCAGCCCCAGCATTTT.

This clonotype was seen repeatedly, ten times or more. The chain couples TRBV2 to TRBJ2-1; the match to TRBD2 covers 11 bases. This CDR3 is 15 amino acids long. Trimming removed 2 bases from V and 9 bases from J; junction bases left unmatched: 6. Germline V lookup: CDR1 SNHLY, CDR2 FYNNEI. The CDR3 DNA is TGTGCCAGCAGTGAAATAGCGGGGGGGCGAAGTGAGCAGTTCTTC. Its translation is CASSEIAGGRSEQFF.

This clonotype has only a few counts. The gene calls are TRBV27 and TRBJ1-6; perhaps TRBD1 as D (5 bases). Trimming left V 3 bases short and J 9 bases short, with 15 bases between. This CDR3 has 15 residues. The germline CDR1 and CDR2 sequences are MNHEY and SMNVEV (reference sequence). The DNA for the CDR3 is TGTGCCAGCAGTTTCGGTGGCCAGGGTGGTTCACCCCTCCACTTT. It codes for CASSFGGQGGSPLHF.

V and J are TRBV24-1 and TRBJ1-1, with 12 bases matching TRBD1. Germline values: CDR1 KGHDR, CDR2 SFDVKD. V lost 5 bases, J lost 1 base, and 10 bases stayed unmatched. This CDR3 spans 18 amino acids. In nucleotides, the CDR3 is TGTGCCACCAGTGGCATCCGGGACAGGGGGCGCTGGAACACTGAAGCTTTCTTT. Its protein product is CATSGIRDRGRWNTEAFF.